This T cell receptor (beta chain) was identified in a study of molecular identifiers for immune sequencing clone quantification. This clonotype was counted ten times or more. With 5 bases clipped from V and 4 bases from J, the junction kept 4 bases outside the gene matches. There are 13 residues in the CDR3. CDR1 and CDR2 (germline): MNHNS, SASEGT. Sorted cell numbers of roughly 18,000 to 1,000,000, with 10%, 30% or 50% RNA, served as input for naive CD8 libraries. Listed TCR primers and previously described methods were used for bulk TCR libraries. TCRdb reprocessed the PCR reads via MiXCR and lists one record per CDR3 protein. The table includes hundreds of thousands of distinct CDR3 sequences, approximately 24% detected once.

The TCR comes from a human donor in good health. Some libraries in this study had Jurkat cell RNA spiked in. Sequencing input: naive CD8+ T cells from blood, with Jurkat cell RNA spiked in. Regarding subset: FACS-sorted CD8+CD4-CCR7+CD45RA+ naive T cells. The chain couples TRBV6-1 to TRBJ1-1, with 7 bases identical to TRBD1. CDR3 sequence (DNA): TGTGCCAGCAGTACCCGGACAGGCACTGAAGCTTTCTTT. This encodes CASSTRTGTEAFF.